This T cell receptor (beta chain) is from a study of blood T cell repertoires in COVID-19 (dated by TCRdb to the early 2020s). About the full investigation: The collaborator samples originated in the United States, Italy and Spain and spanned the acute and convalescent phases of COVID-19. Subjects who had been exposed to COVID-19, were actively infected with it, or had recovered from it provided the deeply sampled blood TCRbeta repertoires that made up the dataset. The samples were drawn from the first 160 participants of the ongoing ImmuneRACE study and from 1,254 subjects provided by 6 global collaborators. Where available, HLA class I and class II types were taken from metadata supplied by the sample provider and were not determined by assay-based typing. The prospective study material was composed of cDNA or gDNA derived from T cells, B-cell-depleted T cells, or PBMCs. A de-identified subject ID, COVID-19 status, age in years and sex were almost always included in the sample metadata. The repertoires were made available in a free public database intended to serve as a resource for research on the immune response to SARS-CoV-2. Overall study results and their limits: Clinical and demographic metadata were provided uncurated, with the amount varying by source and participant.

Compared with germline, V lacks 6 bases and J lacks 4 bases; bases without a gene match: 9. Via the germline V gene, CDR1 is MNHEY and CDR2 SVGAGI. Reading from cysteine to phenylalanine, the CDR3 counts 15 amino acids. The entry retains the CDR3 DNA only, 45 bases that are in frame from base 1. TCRbeta CDR3 regions were amplified from genomic DNA by means of the immunoSEQ Assay, a bias-controlled multiplex PCR. The original pipeline was this. Within the assay, amplification of reference gene primers was used to estimate how many nucleated cells each sample contained. Sequence reads were collapsed and filtered to measure the absolute abundance of every unique TCRbeta CDR3 rearrangement. For each sample, productive Simpson clonality was calculated by taking the square root of Simpson's diversity index across productive rearrangements. The clones in this table, taken by TCRdb from immuneACCESS, are in-frame only. Not every clone is retained; where verified, under half of the shortfall comes from an unresolved V gene, and the cause of the rest is unknown. V, J and clone size are those of that table, while D and trimming were read from the DNA. The sample records about 50,000 clones, 60% to 85% of which are singletons. The ten most abundant clones make up 22% of the sample.

Collaborating institutions collected whole blood in K2EDTA tubes following their own protocols. For TCRbeta analysis, collaborator samples were shipped as frozen whole blood, as isolated PBMCs, or as DNA extracted from either sample type. With respect to this clone: Its antigen is unknown. There are no base qualities to consult, and no much larger clone falls within one base.

The source is a man in his fifties or sixties with active or convalescent COVID-19. The source material was peripheral blood. Rearrangement joined TRBV6-5 to TRBJ2-7; 10 junctional bases match TRBD2. The nucleotide sequence reads TGTGCCAGCAGCAAAACTAGCGGGAAGTCATACGAGCAGTACTTC. Translated, it gives CASSKTSGKSYEQYF.